This TCR beta chain came from a study of T cells after posttransplantation cyclophosphamide. Broader study findings: Skin or GI-infiltrating T cells shared few TRB sequences with blood. TRB clonality was highly associated with recipient CMV seropositivity and reactivation. Later blood repertoires were often dominated by clones from the donor CD8+ memory compartment.

Sequenced by immunoSEQ multiplex PCR; TCRdb stores in-frame clones only, minus some. In the table there are tens of thousands of clones, 80% to 95% of which are singletons. Losses at the gene ends were 6 bases for V and 2 bases for J; bases not matched to a gene: 4. The germline V gene encodes CDR1 SNHLY and CDR2 FYNNEI. The CDR3 has 14 residues. On the day of bone marrow donation, the related graft donor provided peripheral blood. Turning to this clone: As yet, its antigen is unknown.

The sequence was obtained from a young woman in good health and a related stem cell transplant donor. The V gene is TRBV2, the J gene TRBJ1-2, with 9 bases identical to TRBD1. The sample consisted of PBMCs. In DNA form, the CDR3 reads TGTGCCAGCAGGCGACAGGGGGTGAACTATGGCTACACCTTC. Protein product: CASRRQGVNYGYTF.